This is a list of T cell receptor beta chains from one sample in a study of T cells in Graves' hyperthyroidism and ophthalmopathy. MiXCR was run by TCRdb on the multiplex PCR reads, yielding one entry per CDR3 protein. The top ten clones hold 4.5% to 6% of a sample with approximately 600,000 distinct CDR3 sequences, around 13% of them seen once. Sequenced input: blood. The source of these receptors is a woman between 25 and 40 years old with Graves' hyperthyroidism that later progressed to Graves' ophthalmopathy. Both conserved end residues are part of each CDR3. The order of the fields is CDR3 DNA, CDR3 protein, V gene, D gene, J gene, clone size. The D gene is left open where the match is weak. Expanded clones get a size class; other rows say once, few or many, or leave the size out.

DNA: TGTGCCAGCAGTTTAGCCTCGGGGTACACTGAAGCTTTCTTT; CDR3: CASSLASGYTEAFF; V: TRBV12-3/TRBV12-4; D: -; J: TRBJ1-1; size: -
DNA: TGTGCCAGCACCCTCCCGGGGCAGGGTGCAGATACGCAGTATTTT; CDR3: CASTLPGQGADTQYF; V: TRBV28; D: -; J: TRBJ2-3; size: -
DNA: TGTGCCAGTACCGGGACAGGATATGCAACTAATGAAAAACTGTTTTTT; CDR3: CASTGTGYATNEKLFF; V: TRBV6-2/TRBV6-3; D: TRBD1; J: TRBJ1-4; size: many
DNA: TGTGCCAGCAGCCCCAAAATGTTTCTAGCGGGAGGGAGGTCTCGCACAGATACGCAGTATTTT; CDR3: CASSPKMFLAGGRSRTDTQYF; V: TRBV7-8; D: TRBD2; J: TRBJ2-3; size: many
DNA: TGTGCCAGCAGCGAGACAGGGGTTAACTATGGCTACACCTTC; CDR3: CASSETGVNYGYTF; V: TRBV9; D: TRBD1; J: TRBJ1-2; size: -
DNA: TGCAGTGCTCTAGCACGGTCGGGGTCCTACAATGAGCAGTTCTTC; CDR3: CSALARSGSYNEQFF; V: TRBV20-1; D: -; J: TRBJ2-1; size: many
DNA: TGTGCGAGCGGAAGGCAGGGTACTTACAATGAGCAGTTCTTC; CDR3: CASGRQGTYNEQFF; V: TRBV19; D: -; J: TRBJ2-1; size: -
DNA: TGTGCCAGCAGCCAAGACTGGGCAGTCTCTGGAAACACCATATATTTT; CDR3: CASSQDWAVSGNTIYF; V: TRBV3-1; D: -; J: TRBJ1-3; size: many
DNA: TGTGCCAGCAGCGTAGGAGTGGGAAGCGGGAGTAGAAAGACCCAGTACTTC; CDR3: CASSVGVGSGSRKTQYF; V: TRBV9; D: TRBD2; J: TRBJ2-5; size: -
DNA: TGTGCCAGCAGGTTTACCGGGGCCCCGGGAACCGGGGAGCTGTTTTTT; CDR3: CASRFTGAPGTGELFF; V: TRBV12-3/TRBV12-4; D: -; J: TRBJ2-2; size: many
DNA: TGTGCCACCAGCTTAGTTGGACTAGCGGGAGGAGCCGCCGGGGAGCCGTTTTTT; CDR3: CATSLVGLAGGAAGEPFF; V: TRBV11-2; D: TRBD2; J: TRBJ2-2; size: -
DNA: TGCAGTGCTGCGGGGACTCTAACCTACGAGCAGTACTTC; CDR3: CSAAGTLTYEQYF; V: TRBV20-1; D: -; J: TRBJ2-7; size: many
DNA: TGTGCCATCAGTCCAAGTCGGGCCGAAGAACGAGAGACCCAGTACTTC; CDR3: CAISPSRAEERETQYF; V: TRBV10-3; D: -; J: TRBJ2-5; size: few
DNA: TGTGCCTGGGGGACAGGGGCTAACTATGGCTACACCTTC; CDR3: CAWGTGANYGYTF; V: TRBV30; D: TRBD1; J: TRBJ1-2; size: many
DNA: TGTGATACGGACGCGTTTAGCACAGATACGCAGTATTTT; CDR3: CDTDAFSTDTQYF; V: TRBV9; D: -; J: TRBJ2-3; size: -
DNA: TGCAGTGCTAGCCCCTCGGGAGCGGGATACACAGATACGCAGTATTTT; CDR3: CSASPSGAGYTDTQYF; V: TRBV20-1; D: TRBD2; J: TRBJ2-3; size: few
DNA: TGCAGTGCAGACAACCATCCCGGGACTATCAATGAGCAGTTCTTC; CDR3: CSADNHPGTINEQFF; V: TRBV20-1; D: TRBD2; J: TRBJ2-1; size: -
DNA: TGTGCCAGCAGTGTCCAGTCATATGGCTACACCTTC; CDR3: CASSVQSYGYTF; V: TRBV28; D: -; J: TRBJ1-2; size: many
DNA: TGTGCCACCAGTGGGGACAACTCCTACGAGCAGTACTTC; CDR3: CATSGDNSYEQYF; V: TRBV24-1; D: -; J: TRBJ2-7; size: few
DNA: TGTGCCAGCAGCCCTAGGAGGAATCAGCCCCAGCATTTT; CDR3: CASSPRRNQPQHF; V: TRBV12-3/TRBV12-4; D: -; J: TRBJ1-5; size: many
DNA: TGTGCCAGCAGCCCTGGGACGGTAACCTACGAGCAGTACTTC; CDR3: CASSPGTVTYEQYF; V: TRBV18; D: -; J: TRBJ2-7; size: many
DNA: TGTGCCAGCAGCTTTGGGCTAGCCCCGAGCTCCTACAATGAGCAGTTCTTC; CDR3: CASSFGLAPSSYNEQFF; V: TRBV7-2; D: -; J: TRBJ2-1; size: -
DNA: TGTGCCAGCAGTTCCCTAGGACTGGTGAACACTGAAGCTTTCTTT; CDR3: CASSSLGLVNTEAFF; V: TRBV6-1; D: -; J: TRBJ1-1; size: many
DNA: TGTGCCATCAGTGAGGCCAGTTATCAGCCCCAGCATTTT; CDR3: CAISEASYQPQHF; V: TRBV10-3; D: -; J: TRBJ1-5; size: many
DNA: TGTGCCAGCAGCCAGATGGGACCCTATGGCTACACCTTC; CDR3: CASSQMGPYGYTF; V: TRBV3-1; D: -; J: TRBJ1-2; size: few
DNA: TGTGCCAGCAGCCTCGGGACAGCCCCGGGGTATGAGCAGTTCTTC; CDR3: CASSLGTAPGYEQFF; V: TRBV27; D: TRBD1; J: TRBJ2-1; size: many
DNA: TGTGCCGGCCAAGAGAGCTCTGGAAACACCATATATTTT; CDR3: CAGQESSGNTIYF; V: TRBV18; D: -; J: TRBJ1-3; size: many
DNA: TGTGCCATCAGAACCGGACTAGCGGGAGATCAGCAGTACTTC; CDR3: CAIRTGLAGDQQYF; V: TRBV10-3; D: TRBD2; J: TRBJ2-7; size: few
DNA: TGTGCCAGCAGTGAAGTCACAGCTAATTTTCACGGCTACACCTTC; CDR3: CASSEVTANFHGYTF; V: TRBV25-1; D: -; J: TRBJ1-2; size: many
DNA: TGTGCCAGTAGTATTTGGAGGATCACCGAGGTGGGACAATTTAACTATGGCTACACCTTC; CDR3: CASSIWRITEVGQFNYGYTF; V: TRBV19; D: -; J: TRBJ1-2; size: many
DNA: TGTGCCAGCTCACCCTCCGACCGGGCCCCGTTTCTTGGCTACACCTTC; CDR3: CASSPSDRAPFLGYTF; V: TRBV18; D: -; J: TRBJ1-2; size: many
DNA: TGTGCCAGCAGCCAAGGGGGCCCTGGGCCCCAGCATTTT; CDR3: CASSQGGPGPQHF; V: TRBV14; D: -; J: TRBJ1-5; size: few
DNA: TGTGCCAGCAGATTCGGGGGGGGCGGGAAGCAGTACTTC; CDR3: CASRFGGGGKQYF; V: TRBV12-3/TRBV12-4; D: TRBD2; J: TRBJ2-7; size: -
DNA: TGTGCCAGCAGCATCCCCCAGGGAGAGGGCTATGGCTACACCTTC; CDR3: CASSIPQGEGYGYTF; V: TRBV13; D: -; J: TRBJ1-2; size: few
DNA: TGTGCCAGCAGTGTGACTAGCGGGACGGAAAACATTCAGTACTTC; CDR3: CASSVTSGTENIQYF; V: TRBV6-1; D: TRBD2; J: TRBJ2-4; size: many
DNA: TGTGCCACCAGTGACACACGGGACAGGGACTACGAGCAGTACTTC; CDR3: CATSDTRDRDYEQYF; V: TRBV24-1; D: TRBD1; J: TRBJ2-7; size: few
DNA: TGTGCCAGTGCCCCGGGACAGGGTTCCTACGAGCAGTACTTC; CDR3: CASAPGQGSYEQYF; V: TRBV18; D: TRBD1; J: TRBJ2-7; size: -
DNA: TGTGCCAGCAGTTTAAAACAGGTAACCCAAATGGATCAGCCCCAGCATTTT; CDR3: CASSLKQVTQMDQPQHF; V: TRBV27; D: -; J: TRBJ1-5; size: many
DNA: TGTGCCAGCAGTTTGTCACAGGGGACGCGAGGCTACACCTTC; CDR3: CASSLSQGTRGYTF; V: TRBV28; D: TRBD1; J: TRBJ1-2; size: many
DNA: TGCGCCAGCAGCCAAGTAGGGAGACGACAGGGGGGATCACCCCTCCACTTT; CDR3: CASSQVGRRQGGSPLHF; V: TRBV4-1; D: TRBD1; J: TRBJ1-6; size: -
DNA: TGCGCCAGCAGCTTGGACCTCTCTGGGGCCAACGTCCTGACTTTC; CDR3: CASSLDLSGANVLTF; V: TRBV5-1; D: -; J: TRBJ2-6; size: many
DNA: TGCAGTGCTCCCGTGAGACTAGCGGGACGATACAATGAGCAGTTCTTC; CDR3: CSAPVRLAGRYNEQFF; V: TRBV20-1; D: TRBD2; J: TRBJ2-1; size: many
DNA: TGTGCCAGCAGTTTATTGGGAGGGACGGGTGTTAACTATGGCTACACCTTC; CDR3: CASSLLGGTGVNYGYTF; V: TRBV28; D: -; J: TRBJ1-2; size: -
DNA: TGTGCCAGTAGTATTCAGGGGGCCGGTGAGCAGTTCTTC; CDR3: CASSIQGAGEQFF; V: TRBV19; D: TRBD1; J: TRBJ2-1; size: few
DNA: TGTGCCAGCAGTTTATCGGGACAGCATACGCAGTATTTT; CDR3: CASSLSGQHTQYF; V: TRBV27; D: TRBD1; J: TRBJ2-3; size: many
DNA: TGTGCCAGCAGTTACGAACCCGGGAGGGCCGCGAGCAATCAGCCCCAGCATTTT; CDR3: CASSYEPGRAASNQPQHF; V: TRBV6-2/TRBV6-3; D: -; J: TRBJ1-5; size: many
DNA: TGTGCCAGCAGTTACCAGTCTAATCAGCCCCAGCATTTT; CDR3: CASSYQSNQPQHF; V: TRBV6-6; D: -; J: TRBJ1-5; size: few
DNA: TGCAGCATCTGGGACACCTCTGGAAACACCATATATTTT; CDR3: CSIWDTSGNTIYF; V: TRBV29-1; D: -; J: TRBJ1-3; size: few
DNA: TGTGCCTGGCAAACAGGGAGAGGAAAGACCCAGTACTTC; CDR3: CAWQTGRGKTQYF; V: TRBV30; D: -; J: TRBJ2-5; size: many
DNA: TGTGCCAGCAGCGACACCGGGATCGTAAACAATGAGCAGTTCTTC; CDR3: CASSDTGIVNNEQFF; V: TRBV3-1; D: -; J: TRBJ2-1; size: few
DNA: TGTGCCAGCTCCCTGACACAGAGCACAGATACGCAGTATTTT; CDR3: CASSLTQSTDTQYF; V: TRBV18; D: -; J: TRBJ2-3; size: many
DNA: TGTGCCAGCAGGACAGGGCAATTGAACACCGGGGAGCTGTTTTTT; CDR3: CASRTGQLNTGELFF; V: TRBV27; D: TRBD1; J: TRBJ2-2; size: -